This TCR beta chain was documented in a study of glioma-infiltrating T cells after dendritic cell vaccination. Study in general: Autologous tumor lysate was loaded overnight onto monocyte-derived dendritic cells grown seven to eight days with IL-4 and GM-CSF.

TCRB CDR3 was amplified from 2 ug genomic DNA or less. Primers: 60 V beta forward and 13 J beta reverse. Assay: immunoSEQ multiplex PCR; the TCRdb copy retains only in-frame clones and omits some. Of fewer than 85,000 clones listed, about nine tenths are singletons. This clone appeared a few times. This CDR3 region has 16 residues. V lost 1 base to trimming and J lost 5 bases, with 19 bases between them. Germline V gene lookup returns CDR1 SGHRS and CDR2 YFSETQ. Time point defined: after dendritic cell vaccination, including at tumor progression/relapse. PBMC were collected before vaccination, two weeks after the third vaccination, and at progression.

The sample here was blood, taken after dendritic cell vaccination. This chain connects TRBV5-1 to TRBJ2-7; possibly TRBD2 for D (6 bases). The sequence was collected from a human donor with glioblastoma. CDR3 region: CASSLMSASARNEQYF. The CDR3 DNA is TGCGCCAGCAGCTTGATGTCGGCTAGCGCCCGGAACGAGCAGTACTTC.